This T cell receptor beta chain came from a study of neurological immune-mediated disorders. The time point is: longitudinal time-point 1 (baseline). TCRdb reprocessed the 5' RACE reads via MiXCR and lists one record per CDR3 protein. The data hold tens of thousands of distinct CDR3 sequences, with roughly a tenth observed a single time. This clonotype was recorded at least ten times. The target antigen is unknown. V trimming: 0 bases; J trimming: 2 bases; junction bases outside the gene matches: 4. CDR1 is SGHRS, CDR2 YFSETQ, per germline. CDR3 length equals 16 residues. Broader study findings: Healthy controls had more TCR clonal expansion than multiple sclerosis, which showed the least, whereas HTLV-1-associated myelopathy showed the most.

The receptor was derived from a male donor with HTLV-1-associated myelopathy (HAM/TSP). Sequenced sample: PBMCs. The gene calls are TRBV5-1 and TRBJ2-1; 8 bases fit TRBD2. CDR3 DNA: TGCGCCAGCAGCTTGGAGGCGGGGGGCACCTACAATGAGCAGTTCTTC. The encoded protein is CASSLEAGGTYNEQFF.